A single T cell receptor (beta chain) is shown here with its context. The data originate from a study of identifying expanded T cells in peripheral blood. Sequencing used immunoSEQ multiplex PCR; TCRdb keeps in-frame clones, though not all of them. The sample has approximately 100,000 clones; around 89% are singletons. V was cut by 5 bases and J by 5 bases, with 17 bases left in between. The V gene's germline CDR1 is SGHNT and CDR2 YYREEE (reference sequence). CDR3 length: 15 amino acids. The chain combines TRBV5-4 with TRBJ2-1; D possibly corresponds to TRBD1 (7 bases). This TCR came from a person aged 18 to 69 in good health. Sequencing was done on a sample of blood. CDR3 residues: CASSLSRGEHNEQFF. In DNA, the CDR3 is TGTGCCAGCAGTTTGAGCAGGGGGGAACACAATGAGCAGTTCTTC.